This entry lists 18 T cell receptor beta chains sequenced from one sample in a study of control samples from healthy donors and cancer patients. The protocol was immunoSEQ multiplex PCR, while the TCRdb copy is restricted to in-frame clones and leaves out a portion. The table records 120,000 to 150,000 clones, roughly 92% of them present only once. Sequencing used blood. These receptors originate from a man aged 25-40 years in good health.

The J gene is TRBJ2-1, the V gene TRBV9; D is undetermined. The length of the CDR3 is 13 residues. Trimming shortened V by 3 bases and J by 4 bases, and 8 bases separated the two germline ends. CDR1 and CDR2 (germline): SGDLS, YYNGEE. CDR3 DNA sequence: TGTGCCAGCAGCGCAAGCGAGTACAATGAGCAGTTCTTC. Protein sequence: CASSASEYNEQFF.

V usage is TRBV3-1 (or the pseudogene TRBV3-2) and J usage is TRBJ1-2, with TRBD1 matching over 11 bases. Germline CDR1 reads LGHDT; CDR2 reads YNNKEL (reference sequence). This CDR3 is built from 15 residues. V shed 6 bases, J shed 1 base, and the junction held 4 bases outside the gene matches. CDR3 DNA: TGTGCCAGCAGGGACAGGGGGCAGGTTAACTATGGCTACACCTTC. As protein: CASRDRGQVNYGYTF.

The gene calls are TRBV9 and TRBJ1-1; D is unresolved. This CDR3 spans 14 amino acids. With 2 bases removed from V and 4 bases from J, the gap between germline ends came to 12 bases. CDR1 is SGDLS, CDR2 YYNGEE, per germline. DNA for the CDR3: TGTGCCAGCAGCGTTATTACCCGAGTCACTGAAGCTTTCTTT. It specifies CASSVITRVTEAFF.

The chain employs TRBV27 and TRBJ1-2; a possible D gene is TRBD1 (5 bases). Trimming removed 5 bases at V and 7 bases at J, with 17 bases between. Germline lookup yields CDR1 MNHEY and CDR2 SMNVEV (reference sequence). The CDR3 runs to 14 residues. CDR3 protein: CASSPGQGGSGYTF. CDR3 nucleotides: TGTGCCAGCAGTCCCGGTCAGGGCGGAAGTGGCTACACCTTC.

This clone has just a few counts. This rearrangement joins TRBV2 to TRBJ1-1; no definite D call. Trimming removed 2 bases from V and 4 bases from J, with 11 bases in between. CDR3 length: 14 residues. Germline V gene sequence: CDR1 SNHLY, CDR2 FYNNEI. The CDR3 nucleotides read TGTGCCAGCAGTGAATTGGTTTATGGCACTGAAGCTTTCTTT. As protein: CASSELVYGTEAFF.

The chain carries TRBV3-1 (or the pseudogene TRBV3-2) and TRBJ2-1; D might be TRBD2 (5 bases). Germline CDR1 LGHDT, CDR2 YNNKEL (reference sequence). V was trimmed by 0 bases and J by 10 bases, leaving 7 bases between them. The CDR3 contains 12 residues. The CDR3 coding sequence is TGTGCCAGCAGCCAAGATTGGAGGGAGCAGTTCTTC. It encodes CASSQDWREQFF.

This clone was seen only once. The V and J genes are TRBV19 and TRBJ2-7; possibly TRBD1 for D (6 bases). The CDR3 covers 13 residues. Trimming removed 6 bases at V and 0 bases at J, with 9 bases between. The germline V gene has CDR1 LNHDA and CDR2 SQIVND (reference sequence). The CDR3 region has the DNA TGTGCCAGTAGCCCAGGGGTCTCCTACGAGCAGTACTTC. This encodes CASSPGVSYEQYF. Combining the CDR3 with reference TRBV19 and TRBJ2-7 gives the whole variable domain DGGITQSPKYLFRKEGQNVTLSCEQNLNHDAMYWYRQDPGQGLRLIYYSQIVNDFQKGDIAEGYSVSREKKESFPLTVTSAQKNPTAFYLCASSPGVSYEQYFGPGTRLTVT.

The V and J genes are TRBV7-9 and TRBJ2-3; D is ambiguous. Germline CDR1 and CDR2: SEHNR and FQNEAQ (reference sequence). Trimming left V 5 bases short and J 0 bases short, with 6 bases between. This CDR3 is 13 amino acids long. Here the CDR3 DNA reads TGTGCCAGCAGCGCCATTAGCACAGATACGCAGTATTTT. Amino acid sequence: CASSAISTDTQYF.

This sequence joins TRBV30 and TRBJ1-1, with 8 bases matching TRBD1. The CDR3 sequence is 13 residues long. With 6 bases clipped from V and 2 bases from J, the junction kept 5 bases outside the gene matches. Germline V gene lookup returns CDR1 GTSNPN and CDR2 SVGIG (reference sequence). The chain's CDR3 is CACRTGRNTEAFF. The CDR3 coding sequence is TGTGCCTGTCGGACAGGGCGAAACACTGAAGCTTTCTTT.

The CDR3 sequence: CASSPGGERNTEAFF. CDR3 sequence (DNA): TGTGCCAGCTCACCAGGCGGTGAACGTAACACTGAAGCTTTCTTT. V and J are TRBV18 and TRBJ1-1; D gene unclear. In germline, CDR1 is KGHSH, CDR2 LQKENI. V lost 2 bases to trimming and J lost 2 bases, with 12 bases between them. This CDR3 is built from 15 residues. Full variable domain (remainder filled in from reference TRBV18 and TRBJ1-1): NAGVMQNPRHLVRRRGQEARLRCSPMKGHSHVYWYRQLPEEGLKFMVYLQKENIIDESGMPKERFSAEFPKEGPSILRIQQVVRGDSAAYFCASSPGGERNTEAFFGQGTRLTVV.

J is TRBJ2-3 and V is TRBV7-2; TRBD2 aligns across 14 bases. V gave up 7 bases and J gave up 4 bases; unmatched junction bases: 4. The germline CDR1 and CDR2 sequences are SGHTA and FQGNSA. The CDR3 covers 15 residues. CDR3 protein: CASKGTSGSSDTQYF. Written as DNA, the CDR3 is TGTGCCAGCAAGGGGACTAGCGGGAGCTCAGATACGCAGTATTTT.

The chain links TRBV5-4 to TRBJ2-2, with 14 nucleotides matching TRBD2. V dropped 5 bases and J dropped 5; count of bases not matched to a gene: 5. The germline V gene encodes CDR1 SGHNT and CDR2 YYREEE (reference sequence). The CDR3 runs to 16 residues. CDR3 amino acids: CASRGGLAGVTGELFF. DNA of the CDR3: TGTGCCAGCAGGGGGGGACTAGCGGGAGTAACCGGGGAGCTGTTTTTT.

The chain links TRBV27 to TRBJ2-7, with a tentative D call TRBD1 (6 bases). This CDR3 contains 14 residues. Germline V lookup: CDR1 MNHEY, CDR2 SMNVEV (reference sequence). The V gene lost 5 bases and the J gene lost 3 bases, with 14 bases spanning the gap. In nucleotides, the CDR3 is TGTGCCAGCAGTCACCGGGACAAAGACTACGAGCAGTACTTC. Amino acid sequence: CASSHRDKDYEQYF.

This clone was counted a single time. The chain combines TRBV28 with TRBJ2-1, with 7 bases matching TRBD1. This CDR3 contains 15 residues. Germline V gene sequence: CDR1 MDHEN, CDR2 SYDVKM. V was clipped by 4 bases and J by 4 bases; unmatched bases: 7. The CDR3 loop is CASSSPQTGYNEQFF. CDR3 in DNA: TGTGCCAGCAGTTCCCCTCAGACAGGGTACAATGAGCAGTTCTTC. Variable domain in full (rest from reference TRBV28 and TRBJ2-1): DVKVTQSSRYLVKRTGEKVFLECVQDMDHENMFWYRQDPGLGLRLIYFSYDVKMKEKGDIPEGYSVSREKKERFSLILESASTNQTSMYLCASSSPQTGYNEQFFGPGTRLTVL.

CDR3 in DNA: TGTGCCAGTATGGACAGTGTTTACAATGAGCAGTTCTTC. Protein sequence: CASMDSVYNEQFF. This chain links TRBV19 with TRBJ2-1; TRBD1 might be the D (6 bases). The V and J ends lost 7 bases and 4 bases respectively, with 11 bases between them. The CDR3 is 13 amino acids. The germline V gene has CDR1 LNHDA and CDR2 SQIVND (reference sequence).

The chain is built from TRBV30 and TRBJ1-1; D is unresolved. V lost 1 base and J lost 3, with 3 bases in between. Germline CDR1 is GTSNPN and CDR2 is SVGIG (reference sequence). This CDR3 spans 11 amino acids. Here the CDR3 reads CAWSEYTEAFF. CDR3 DNA: TGTGCCTGGAGTGAATACACTGAAGCTTTCTTT.

The J gene is TRBJ2-7, the V gene TRBV29-1; 9 bases match TRBD2. The length of the CDR3 is 13 residues. V shed 4 bases and J 7 bases; nucleotides not matched to a gene: 8. The germline V gene encodes CDR1 SQVTM and CDR2 ANQGSEA. The CDR3, as DNA: TGCAGCGTTGCTAGCGGGAAAAGGGAAGAGCAGTACTTC. The encoded protein is CSVASGKREEQYF.

V and J are TRBV28 and TRBJ2-5, with 7 bases that match TRBD1. V shed 6 bases and J 0 bases; nucleotides not matched to a gene: 4. This CDR3 spans 14 amino acids. Looked up from germline, CDR1 is MDHEN and CDR2 is SYDVKM. This CDR3 reads CASRLDRNQETQYF. DNA for the CDR3: TGTGCCAGCAGACTGGACAGGAACCAAGAGACCCAGTACTTC.